This T cell receptor beta chain is drawn from a study of identical twins. This clonotype came up a few times. TCRdb re-analysed the 5' RACE reads in MiXCR, keeping a single row per CDR3 protein. The sample records 650,000 to 750,000 distinct CDR3 sequences, about 20% being singletons. Germline CDR1 SGHTS, CDR2 YDEGEE. The CDR3 covers 13 residues. Deletions cut 0 bases from V and 7 bases from J, with 10 bases between. The same specimen was also included in a second study, on T cells expressing NK-cell markers. That work adds: The use of an anti-gamma-delta TCR antibody, which was added in several experiments, restricted sorting to T cells expressing alpha-beta TCR. Leadership of the CD3+CD56-NKG2C+ fraction also belonged to these clonotypes in several donors.

Sequencing used PBMCs. This sequence was found in a woman aged 18-29 years in good health. The gene calls are TRBV5-8 and TRBJ2-5; possibly TRBD1 or TRBD2 for D (5 bases each). CDR3 protein: CASSLVGVGTQYF. CDR3 bases: TGTGCCAGCAGCTTGGTGGGGGTAGGGACCCAGTACTTC.